This T cell receptor beta chain was retrieved from a study of blood T cell repertoires in COVID-19. Across the whole study: PBMCs, B-cell-depleted T cells, or T cells were the source of the cDNA or gDNA that made up the material.

As originally analysed: Amplifying reference gene primers gave estimates of nucleated cell counts. TCRdb's table, derived via immunoSEQ multiplex PCR, lists solely in-frame clones and lacks some. V and J calls and clone size follow that table, whereas D and trimming were derived from the DNA. The sample lists about 110,000 clones; 60% to 85% were seen once. This clone was picked up one time. The V segment lost 1 base and the J segment 3 bases; nucleotides outside the gene matches: 4. Germline CDR1 is MGHRA and CDR2 is YSYEKL. This CDR3 comprises 15 residues. Sequenced sample: peripheral blood. The chain links TRBV4-1 to TRBJ2-3; 7 bases are a match to TRBD2. The receptor's source is a human donor with acute or convalescent COVID-19. The donor label of this sample is uncertain. The CDR3 sequence: CASSQVIGGTDTQYF. The CDR3 DNA reads as TGCGCCAGCAGCCAAGTAATCGGGGGGACAGATACGCAGTATTTT.